This is a list of T cell receptor beta chains from one sample in a study of cytomegalovirus exposure and HLA in healthy donors. Measured with immunoSEQ multiplex PCR; TCRdb has only the in-frame clones, and not every one. The table records 85,000 to 90,000 clones, more than 65% of them present only once. Sequenced sample: PBMCs. These receptors all stem from a man aged 30-40 years in good health and CMV-seronegative. Both conserved end residues are part of each CDR3. Each record gives: V gene, D gene, J gene, clone size, CDR3 protein, CDR3 DNA. The D gene is left open where the match is weak. The size field is filled for only some rows; it gives once, few, many or a size class.

TRBV19	.	TRBJ2-7	.	CASSMAIPGNEQYF	TGTGCCAGTAGTATGGCCATACCGGGGAACGAGCAGTACTTC
TRBV6-1	TRBD2	TRBJ2-7	.	CASSEFGGGYEQYF	TGTGCCAGCAGTGAATTTGGCGGGGGGTACGAGCAGTACTTC
TRBV28	.	TRBJ1-2	.	CASSLSGQNYGYTF	TGTGCCAGCAGTTTATCCGGACAGAACTATGGCTACACCTTC
TRBV9	.	TRBJ2-3	.	CASSVRGDRSTDTQYF	TGTGCCAGCAGCGTCCGGGGAGACAGGAGCACAGATACGCAGTATTTT
TRBV30	.	TRBJ1-1	.	CACQAGNTEAFF	TGTGCCTGTCAAGCGGGGAACACTGAAGCTTTCTTT
TRBV6-1	.	TRBJ1-1	.	CASSEARGRSEAFF	TGTGCCAGCAGTGAAGCGCGGGGACGGTCTGAAGCTTTCTTT
TRBV5-6	.	TRBJ2-7	.	CASGRVGGEQYF	TGTGCCAGTGGCAGGGTCGGCGGAGAGCAGTACTTC
TRBV5-6	.	TRBJ2-7	.	CASNPGHTYEQYF	TGTGCCAGCAACCCGGGACATACCTACGAGCAGTACTTC
TRBV27	TRBD2	TRBJ2-1	.	CASSLVSGGPPSSYNEQFF	TGTGCCAGCAGTTTAGTTAGCGGGGGGCCTCCAAGCTCCTACAATGAGCAGTTCTTC
TRBV29-1	TRBD1	TRBJ2-7	once	CSVLDRGYPYEQYF	TGCAGCGTTCTTGACAGGGGGTATCCCTACGAGCAGTACTTC
TRBV5-1	.	TRBJ1-1	.	CASSLLSPEPEAFF	TGCGCCAGCAGCTTGCTGTCTCCGGAGCCTGAAGCTTTCTTT
TRBV28	TRBD1	TRBJ1-2	.	CASSFDRTGGVVDGYTF	TGTGCCAGCAGTTTCGATCGGACAGGGGGTGTAGTTGATGGCTACACCTTC
TRBV28	.	TRBJ1-5	once	CASSSDGGFSRSNQPQHF	TGTGCCAGCAGTTCGGACGGGGGTTTTTCTCGGAGCAATCAGCCCCAGCATTTT
TRBV6-1	.	TRBJ1-1	.	CASSEVSWGVGYTEAFF	TGTGCCAGCAGTGAAGTGTCTTGGGGGGTTGGGTACACTGAAGCTTTCTTT
TRBV29-1	.	TRBJ1-5	.	CSVAGQFDQPQHF	TGCAGCGTTGCCGGACAGTTCGATCAGCCCCAGCATTTT
TRBV6-1	.	TRBJ1-2	.	CASSEAQGTYGYTF	TGTGCCAGCAGTGAAGCGCAGGGGACCTATGGCTACACCTTC
TRBV5-1	.	TRBJ2-1	once	CASSPALTGNEQFF	TGCGCCAGCAGCCCAGCACTGACGGGAAATGAGCAGTTCTTC
TRBV2	TRBD1	TRBJ1-1	.	CARGQGGTEAFF	TGTGCCAGAGGACAGGGCGGCACTGAAGCTTTCTTT
TRBV4-1	.	TRBJ2-3	.	CASSQGLSASTDTQYF	TGCGCCAGCAGCCAAGGTCTTAGTGCTAGCACAGATACGCAGTATTTT
TRBV18	TRBD1	TRBJ2-7	.	CASSPQGASTSRNEQYF	TGTGCCAGCTCGCCTCAGGGGGCGAGCACATCGAGGAACGAGCAGTACTTC
TRBV10-3	TRBD2	TRBJ2-1	.	CAISRSTSGVGNEQFF	TGTGCCATCAGTCGATCGACTAGCGGGGTTGGAAATGAGCAGTTCTTC
TRBV28	TRBD1	TRBJ1-2	.	CASKVDRGYGYTF	TGTGCCAGCAAGGTGGACAGGGGCTATGGCTACACCTTC
TRBV28	.	TRBJ2-3	.	CASKREDTQYF	TGTGCCAGCAAACGGGAGGATACGCAGTATTTT
TRBV12-5	.	TRBJ2-3	.	CASGPYPLSGGSTDTQYF	TGTGCTAGTGGTCCCTACCCCCTCTCTGGGGGGAGCACAGATACGCAGTATTTT